This T cell receptor (beta chain) was captured in a study of cytomegalovirus exposure and HLA in healthy donors (TCRdb year 2017). Regarding the study in general: An earlier analysis of approximately 550 of the donors reported 250 to 300 Gb of sequence data and some 120 million unique TCR beta sequences from 150 million to 200 million T cells. About 330 gigabases of sequencing data and 75 million to 85 million unique TCR sequences made up an early release that covered roughly 670 HLA-typed donors. Of the 300 to 500 genotyped donors, more than 75% were placed in the genetic ancestry cluster associated with self-reported Caucasian donors. The study aimed to test whether signatures of past pathogen exposure could be identified by cataloging public T cell receptors. The study profiled the T cell repertoires of 500 to 800 subjects by immunosequencing and related them to cytomegalovirus serostatus. Besides the first cohort of approximately 670 subjects, a separate validation cohort made up of 120 or so different subjects was used. To predict cytomegalovirus infection status, the study combined high-throughput TCR immunosequencing, statistical association of individual TCRs with disease status, and machine learning. To study patterns of TCR occurrence, a later analysis re-analyzed previously published TCR beta repertoires from 666 donors and added high-resolution HLA genotyping. In the later analysis, no new phenotypic data were used to find candidate immune exposures; instead, reliance was placed on TCR beta sequences and their occurrence across donors. In an earlier analysis of around 540 of the donors, high-throughput TCR beta sequencing was used to judge whether each TCR beta V gene segment behaved as functional or pseudogenic. Alongside the repertoire data, information on donor age, sex, ethnicity and CMV serostatus was compiled. In a later genetic analysis, genome-wide SNP genotypes for about three fifths of the roughly 670 donors were used, and that subset was treated as a discovery cohort. Every discovery cohort repertoire had been produced on one sequencing platform. Class I and class II HLA loci were covered by the typing at four-digit resolution. Typing coverage differed by locus: A, B, C, DRB1 and DQB1 were typed in about 629-640 donors, DQA1 in roughly 510, DPA1 in over 600, and DPB1 in just under 480. Roughly five DR-DQ haplotypes were handled as single units for association and clustering, since linkage in the cohort was strong. Among 300 to 500 genotyped donors of the cohort, an average of roughly 230,000 unique TCR beta nucleotide sequences was sequenced per donor, of which 15% to 20% were non-productive.

Trimming accounts for 4 bases at V and 9 bases at J, while the number of junction bases matched to no gene is 20. The CDR3 contains 18 residues, cysteine and phenylalanine counted. The CDR3 DNA has 54 bases and is translated from base 1. Reading the germline V gene gives CDR1 SGHRS and CDR2 YFSETQ. Library generation was performed with the immunoSEQ multiplex PCR assay. The multiplex PCR relied on a mix of 60 forward primers for TCR Vbeta segments and 13 reverse primers for TCR Jbeta segments. The CDR3 region of rearranged TCR beta genes was amplified from genomic DNA with a multiplex PCR assay. The Illumina HiSeq System was used to sequence the amplified TCR beta libraries as 87-base-pair reads. In the paper's pipeline: In a later analysis, approximately 74 million unique TCR beta chains were counted across the 500 to 850 repertoires, and approximately 11 million of these chains were shared by at least two donors. To remove PCR and sequencing errors, raw reads were error-corrected and collapsed into unique sequences using a nearest-neighbor algorithm that merged closely related sequences. CDR3 sequences were aligned to IMGT reference sequences to assign V, D and J gene segments. For a sequence to be retained, a match of at least six nucleotides was required to both a V gene segment and a J gene segment. A rearrangement was called productive if the CDR3 had no stop codons and remained in frame with V and J, and every other rearrangement was called non-productive. Following IMGT convention, CDR3 was defined as the stretch from the second conserved V-encoded cysteine to the conserved J-encoded phenylalanine. Sequences without an unambiguous match to a single V gene segment were excluded from the earlier analysis of a few hundred of the donors. An earlier analysis of about 600 of the donors called V segments functional above 56.7% productive rearrangements and segregating when the between-donor standard deviation exceeded 5%. A statistical classification framework was built to diagnose cytomegalovirus status from the catalog of TCR beta chain sequences. A later analysis assigned V and J genes by comparing TCR nucleotide sequences with IMGT/GENE-DB human TR gene sequences. In a later analysis, CDR3 sequences and most-parsimonious VDJ recombination scenarios were assigned using the TCRdist pipeline. In a later analysis, each TCR beta chain was defined by its CDR3 amino acid sequence together with its V-gene family, and reads without a unique V-gene family were excluded. To address suspected cross-contamination and a sequencing artifact, a later analysis removed approximately 590 highly shared, low-generation-probability nucleotide sequences. For each public chain, a later analysis derived a clonal expansion index from normalized ranks of inferred template counts within each repertoire. Generation probabilities in a later analysis came from a VDJ recombination model fitted to out-of-frame rearrangements, and those results were checked against IGoR. In a later analysis, hypergeometric tests were used to score TCR-TCR, TCR-HLA and TCR-CMV co-occurrence, with a repertoire-size bias correction applied to TCR pairs. In a later analysis, false discovery rates were estimated by permuting HLA or CMV assignments 20 times. In a later analysis, co-occurring TCRs were grouped using DBSCAN, with TCRdist sequence similarity added in when clustering inside HLA-allele-positive subsets. Co-occurrence clustering excluded repertoires with fewer than 30,000 or more than 120,000 public chains, plus five with anomalous nucleotide sharing. Imported from immuneACCESS, the table was reduced by TCRdb to in-frame sequences with V and J called. These copies leave out some clones; in studies compared against another copy, an unresolved V gene accounts for under half, and the cause of the remainder is not known. Clone size and V and J calls were adopted from that table, with D and trimming inferred from the DNA. This sample has more than 200,000 clones in its table, and 75% to 80% of those were observed once. Together, the top ten hold 1.5% to 2% of the sample.

In total, 630 or so healthy bone marrow donors made up the cohort. Cohort members were all nominally healthy when sampled, although unrecorded immune exposures were likely present. The donor was CMV seronegative and was included in the group of approximately 350 seronegative cohort members. A peripheral blood sample was provided by each donor, and peripheral blood mononuclear cells were used for TCR beta sequencing. Genomic DNA was extracted from the blood cell samples with the Qiagen DNeasy Blood Extraction Kit. General conclusions and limits of the study: A group of highly shared sequence variants was considered likely to be a technical artifact of the sequencing pipeline. HLA typing was unavailable for some donors at each locus, so association tests used only the typed subset. Assigning TCR associations to individual alleles was difficult when HLA alleles, especially DR and DQ, strongly co-occurred. A later analysis found that most CMV-associated TCR beta chains appeared HLA-restricted, with HLA associations seemingly driven largely by CMV exposure. Some IMGT-functional V segments, including TRBV6-2 and TRBV6-3, could not be told apart with the 87-base-pair reads, so those segments were excluded. For the cohort, immune exposure information was limited to CMV serostatus. In a later analysis, TCR association rates were found to vary across HLA loci, with the most associated TCRs seen for DRB1 alleles and the fewest for HLA-C alleles. Because counts were too low, 15 to 20 rarely observed V segments, including chromosome 9 orphons, were excluded from the earlier analysis of 587 of the donors. V-gene and J-gene trimming of TCR beta chains was associated with a missense DCLRE1C variant in a later genetic analysis, and the association was replicated in an independent cohort. Presence/absence analyses assumed roughly uniform sequencing depth across donors, an assumption that may not hold. Cytomegalovirus status was reported to be diagnosed by the classifier with high specificity and sensitivity in both the original and validation cohorts. Several of the top co-occurrence clusters appeared to be linked to parvovirus B19, influenza, CMV and Epstein-Barr virus, according to a later analysis. In the study, around 150 TCR beta chains were listed as associated with cytomegalovirus. In a later analysis, HLA-associated TCR beta chains were found to be more clonally expanded and to have lower generation probabilities than equally common non-associated chains. The authors suggested that the approach could potentially be extended to other disease states and immunological phenotypes. An earlier analysis of around 540 of the donors showed that most TCR beta V segments appeared in productive rearrangements either about 90% or about 30% of the time, which broadly matched IMGT annotations. Specific HLA alleles were associated with more than 15,000 TCR beta sequences at a false discovery rate of 0.05 in a later analysis. Correlated functional status among segregating V segments might reflect linkage disequilibrium, but an unknown experimental factor could not be ruled out. In this cohort, only TCR beta chains were sequenced, and detectable features were limited by the absence of alpha or paired-chain data. Across donors, most TCR sequences were observed very rarely, whereas some public TCRs were present in many individuals. In vitro tests confirmed that a few of the cytomegalovirus-associated TCR beta chains recognize cytomegalovirus antigens. In a later genetic analysis, fewer N-insertions in productive TCRs were reported among donors in an Asian-associated ancestry cluster than the approximately 710-donor mean. A further reported finding was that TCR beta sequences accurately predicted the HLA-A and HLA-B alleles for most subjects in the first cohort.

A note on this clone: Its specific antigen is unknown. Base qualities are not recorded, but no much larger clone differs from it by a single base.

Recombination joined TRBV5-1 with TRBJ2-1, and 9 bases in between align with TRBD2. Sequenced sample: PBMCs. This receptor was taken from a man aged 18 to 29 in good health and CMV-seronegative. The sequenced DNA is TGCGCCAGCAGCCCCACGACGGCGGGAGGGCCTAAAACAGTTGAGCAGTTCTTC. It translates to CASSPTTAGGPKTVEQFF.